The rows below give T cell receptor beta chains drawn from one sample of a study of PD-L1 blockade in urothelial cancer. Using immunoSEQ multiplex PCR, the repertoire was profiled, and TCRdb retains in-frame clones only, with some absent. This table has about 50,000 clones, roughly 91% appearing once. The source was PBMCs, collected around atezolizumab (anti-PD-L1) treatment. The receptors shown here come from a man in his sixties with urothelial cancer. Both conserved end residues are part of each CDR3. The D gene is left open where the match is weak. Some rows mark clone size as missing; the rest say once, few, many or name a class of expanded clone.

j_gene,abundance,v_gene,d_gene,CDR3nt,CDR3aa
TRBJ2-2,NA,TRBV5-1,NA,TGCGCCAGCAGCTCGGAGAGGCCCGGGGAGCTGTTTTTT,CASSSERPGELFF
TRBJ2-5,NA,TRBV6-5,NA,TGTGCCAGCAGTTTGACGGGGGACTCTCCTCGGTCCCAGTACTTC,CASSLTGDSPRSQYF
TRBJ2-1,NA,TRBV5-4,TRBD1,TGTGCCAGCAGCTTGGGGGACAGGGCCTACAATGAGCAGTTCTTC,CASSLGDRAYNEQFF
TRBJ2-5,NA,TRBV4-1,NA,TGCGCCAGCAGCCCAGGACAGCTCAACCAAGAGACCCAGTACTTC,CASSPGQLNQETQYF
TRBJ2-5,NA,TRBV7-2,NA,TGTGCCAGCAGCCCCCATGGGGGCCCCAGGGTGGGAGAGACCCAGTACTTC,CASSPHGGPRVGETQYF
TRBJ1-2,NA,TRBV27,NA,TGTGCCAGCAGGGGGGCTGGTTCCGGCTATGGCTACACCTTC,CASRGAGSGYGYTF
TRBJ1-2,NA,TRBV6-5,TRBD1,TGTGCCAGCAGTTCCGGAGGGGACAGGGGCCACTATGGCTACACCTTC,CASSSGGDRGHYGYTF
TRBJ1-5,NA,TRBV5-4,NA,TGTGCCAGCAGCCTGCAGGACAGACCCAATCAGCCCCAGCATTTT,CASSLQDRPNQPQHF
TRBJ1-4,NA,TRBV4-1,TRBD1,TGCGCCAGCAGCCAACTACAGGGGGAAAAACTGTTTTTT,CASSQLQGEKLFF
TRBJ1-5,NA,TRBV5-6,NA,TGTGCCAGCAGCTTGCGCCAGGGGATGGATCAGCCCCAGCATTTT,CASSLRQGMDQPQHF
TRBJ2-1,NA,TRBV5-1,TRBD1,TGCGCCAGCAGCTTGGCCGACAGGGGGCGTCGATACAATGAGCAGTTCTTC,CASSLADRGRRYNEQFF
TRBJ2-1,NA,TRBV19,TRBD2,TGTGCCAGTAGTGCGGGACTAGCGGGAGCCGATGAGCAGTTCTTC,CASSAGLAGADEQFF
TRBJ1-3,once,TRBV5-4,TRBD1,TGTGCCAGCAGCCGGACAGGGGCTGGAAACACCATATATTTT,CASSRTGAGNTIYF
TRBJ2-1,once,TRBV2,NA,TGTGCCAGCTTATCGGCGGGCACAACTACAAGTGAGCAGTTCTTC,CASLSAGTTTSEQFF
TRBJ2-7,NA,TRBV5-4,TRBD1,TGTGCCAGCAGCTCACTCATACTGACAGGGTTTGGGCCCTACGAGCAGTACTTC,CASSSLILTGFGPYEQYF
TRBJ2-5,NA,TRBV6-5,NA,TGTGCCAGCAGTTACGGGGGCGAGTACCAAGAGACCCAGTACTTC,CASSYGGEYQETQYF
TRBJ2-3,NA,TRBV7-9,TRBD2,TGTGCCAGCAGCTTGTGGCAAGGCGGGAGGGCCCGAACAGATACGCAGTATTTT,CASSLWQGGRARTDTQYF
TRBJ2-5,NA,TRBV9,NA,TGTGCCAGCAGCGGAGCCCAACACCAAGAGACCCAGTACTTC,CASSGAQHQETQYF
TRBJ1-1,NA,TRBV5-1,NA,TGCGCCAGCAGCCAAGACAGTCGCCCAGCTGAAGCTTTCTTT,CASSQDSRPAEAFF
TRBJ1-2,NA,TRBV28,TRBD1,TGTGCCAGCAGTGGGGGGACAGGCGAGTTCTATGGCTACACCTTC,CASSGGTGEFYGYTF
TRBJ2-5,NA,TRBV27,NA,TGTGCCAGCAGTTTACTGTCAGGGGTAGAGACCCAGTACTTC,CASSLLSGVETQYF
TRBJ2-5,once,TRBV5-1,TRBD1,TGCGCCAGCCGGGAGAGGGACAGGGGACAAGAGACCCAGTACTTC,CASRERDRGQETQYF
TRBJ1-5,NA,TRBV28,TRBD1,TGTGCCAGCAGTTTAAGTAAGGGACAGGGGAATAGTCAGCCCCAGCATTTT,CASSLSKGQGNSQPQHF
TRBJ1-1,once,TRBV5-4,NA,TGTGCCAGCACTTTGGGCCGGACAGCGACGGGTGAAGCTTTCTTT,CASTLGRTATGEAFF
TRBJ1-6,NA,TRBV6-5,TRBD1,TGTGCCAGCAGTGGACAGGACAACTATAATTCACCCCTCCACTTT,CASSGQDNYNSPLHF
TRBJ1-2,NA,TRBV25-1,TRBD1,TGTGCCAGCAGTGAATTGGGGACAGGAGCTAACTATGGCTACACCTTC,CASSELGTGANYGYTF
TRBJ1-2,NA,TRBV5-1,NA,TGCGCCAGCAGCTTGGATGGGGGCGGAGTGGGCTACACCTTC,CASSLDGGGVGYTF
TRBJ2-5,NA,TRBV6-6,TRBD1,TGTGCCACGAGGTCGGGACAGGGGGACCGGGAGACCCAGTACTTC,CATRSGQGDRETQYF
TRBJ1-2,NA,TRBV5-4,NA,TGTGCCAGCACCCCGGTGGGGGGCTATGGCTACACCTTC,CASTPVGGYGYTF
TRBJ1-2,NA,TRBV5-6,NA,TGTGCCAGCAGCGGAGGGGACTATGGCTACACCTTC,CASSGGDYGYTF
TRBJ2-7,NA,TRBV6-6,NA,TGTGCCAGCAGTGGTCTAAAGCTCCCCTACGAGCAGTACTTC,CASSGLKLPYEQYF
TRBJ2-7,NA,TRBV28,TRBD1,TGTGCCAGCAGAGCCCCGACAGGGCGCGAGCAGTACTTC,CASRAPTGREQYF
TRBJ2-2,NA,TRBV7-8,NA,TGTGCCAGCAGCTTAGAACTCAACACCGGGGAGCTGTTTTTT,CASSLELNTGELFF
TRBJ1-4,NA,TRBV7-2,NA,TGTGCCAGCAGCTTAGGACCTACGGGGGGAGGGGAACTGTTTTTT,CASSLGPTGGGELFF